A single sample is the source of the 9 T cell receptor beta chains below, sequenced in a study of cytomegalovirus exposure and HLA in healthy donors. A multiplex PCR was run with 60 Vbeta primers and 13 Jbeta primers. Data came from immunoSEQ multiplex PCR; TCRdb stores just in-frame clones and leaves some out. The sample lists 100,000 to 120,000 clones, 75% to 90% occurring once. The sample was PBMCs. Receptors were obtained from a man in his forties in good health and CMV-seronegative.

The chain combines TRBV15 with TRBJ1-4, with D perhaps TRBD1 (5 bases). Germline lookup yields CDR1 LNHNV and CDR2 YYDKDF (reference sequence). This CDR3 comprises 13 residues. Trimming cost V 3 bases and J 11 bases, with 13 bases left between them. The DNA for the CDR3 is TGTGCCACCAGCAGGATTCAGGGTAGCAAACTGTTTTTT. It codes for CATSRIQGSKLFF.

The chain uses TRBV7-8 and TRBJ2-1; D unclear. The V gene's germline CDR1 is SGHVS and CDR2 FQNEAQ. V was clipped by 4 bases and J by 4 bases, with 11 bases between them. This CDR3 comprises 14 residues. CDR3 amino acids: CASSSNSPYNEQFF. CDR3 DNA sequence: TGTGCCAGCAGCTCAAACAGTCCGTACAATGAGCAGTTCTTC.

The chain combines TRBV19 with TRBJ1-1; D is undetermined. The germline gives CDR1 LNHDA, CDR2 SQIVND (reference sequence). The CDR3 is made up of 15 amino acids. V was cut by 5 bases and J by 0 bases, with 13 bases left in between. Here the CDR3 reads CASSESALVNTEAFF. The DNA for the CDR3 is TGTGCCAGTAGTGAAAGTGCGCTTGTGAACACTGAAGCTTTCTTT.

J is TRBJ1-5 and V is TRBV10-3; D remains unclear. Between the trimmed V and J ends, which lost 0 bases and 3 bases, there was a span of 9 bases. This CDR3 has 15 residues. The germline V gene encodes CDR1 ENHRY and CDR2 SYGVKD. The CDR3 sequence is CAISESVGVNQPQHF. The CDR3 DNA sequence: TGTGCCATCAGTGAGTCCGTGGGAGTCAATCAGCCCCAGCATTTT.

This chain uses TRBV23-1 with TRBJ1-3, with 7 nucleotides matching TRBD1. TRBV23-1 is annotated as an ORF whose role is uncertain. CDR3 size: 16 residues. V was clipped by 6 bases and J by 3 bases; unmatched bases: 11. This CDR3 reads CASSRGTDRIGNTIYF. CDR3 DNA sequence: TGCGCCAGCAGCCGAGGGACAGACAGGATTGGAAACACCATATATTTT.

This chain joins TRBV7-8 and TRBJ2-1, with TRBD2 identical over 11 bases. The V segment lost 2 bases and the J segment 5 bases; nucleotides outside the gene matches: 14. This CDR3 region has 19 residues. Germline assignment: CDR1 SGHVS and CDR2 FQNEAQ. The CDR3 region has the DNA TGTGCCAGCAGCTTAAGGCCTAGCGGGGGGACATATCTAAACAATGAGCAGTTCTTC. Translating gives CASSLRPSGGTYLNNEQFF.

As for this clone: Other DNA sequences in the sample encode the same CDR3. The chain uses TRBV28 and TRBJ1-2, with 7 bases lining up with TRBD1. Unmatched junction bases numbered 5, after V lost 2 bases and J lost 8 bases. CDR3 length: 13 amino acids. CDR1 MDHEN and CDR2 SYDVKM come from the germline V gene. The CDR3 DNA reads TGTGCCAGCAGTTTACGACAGGGTTACGGCTACACCTTC. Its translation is CASSLRQGYGYTF.

In DNA, the CDR3 is TGTGCCAGCAGTGAAGCGCGACAGGACAGGGGGAACACTGAAGCTTTCTTT. It codes for CASSEARQDRGNTEAFF. The rearrangement joins TRBV6-1 to TRBJ1-1, with 9 bases lining up with TRBD1. J lost 1 base, V lost 0 bases, and 6 bases had no gene match. The CDR3 spans 17 residues. The germline CDR1 and CDR2 sequences are MNHNS and SASEGT.

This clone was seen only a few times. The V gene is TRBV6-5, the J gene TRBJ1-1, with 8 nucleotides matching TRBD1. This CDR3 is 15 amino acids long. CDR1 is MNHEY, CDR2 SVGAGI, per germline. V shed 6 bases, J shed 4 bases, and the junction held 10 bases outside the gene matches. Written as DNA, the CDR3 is TGTGCCAGCAGAACGACAGGGGTGGTCGGCACTGAAGCTTTCTTT. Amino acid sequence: CASRTTGVVGTEAFF.